Listed here are 14 T cell receptor beta chains from one sample, sequenced in a study of T-cell reconstitution after alpha-beta-depleted transplantation in children. The library targeted TCRbeta and was prepared with unique molecular identifiers. TCRdb reprocessed the PCR reads with MiXCR, giving one entry per CDR3 protein. The sample comprises around 270,000 distinct CDR3 sequences, 10% of which are singletons, and just under 7.5% rests with the top ten. The sample was PBMCs, taken before TCRalphabeta/CD19-depleted stem cell transplant. The receptor set was obtained from a boy in the first two years of life with acute myeloid leukemia, due to receive a stem cell transplant.

V gene TRBV7-7 combines with J gene TRBJ2-5; 8 bases map to TRBD2. The CDR3 loop spans 12 amino acids. Germline V gene sequence: CDR1 SSHAT, CDR2 FNYEAQ (reference sequence). The CDR3 loop is CEPSGGSLTQYF. CDR3 sequence (DNA): TGTGAACCGAGCGGGGGCTCTTTGACCCAGTACTTC.

In its sample, this clonotype was seen many times. V gene TRBV27 combines with J gene TRBJ1-2, with 8 nucleotides matching TRBD1. This CDR3 has 14 amino acids. Losses at the gene ends were 5 bases for V and 6 bases for J; bases not matched to a gene: 8. CDR1 MNHEY and CDR2 SMNVEV come from the germline V gene (reference sequence). The CDR3 is CASSLPQGDHGYTF. Here the CDR3 DNA reads TGTGCCAGCAGTCTACCACAGGGGGACCATGGCTACACCTTC.

This clonotype was seen repeatedly, ten times or more. The CDR3 is CASRRTGGYGYTF. The CDR3 nucleotides read TGTGCCAGCAGGAGGACAGGGGGCTATGGCTACACCTTC. The chain is built from TRBV12-3 or TRBV12-4 and TRBJ1-2, with 10 bases that match TRBD1. V lost 6 bases to trimming and J lost 4 bases; unmatched junction nucleotides: 2. The CDR3 contains 13 residues.

This clonotype has a count of ten or more. V is TRBV7-8 and J is TRBJ2-5, with a tentative D call TRBD2 (6 bases). Germline V lookup: CDR1 SGHVS, CDR2 FQNEAQ. The V end was cut by 0 bases, the J end by 5 bases, with 16 bases between. The CDR3 runs to 16 residues. CDR3 coding DNA: TGTGCCAGCAGCTTAGCCGGGACTCATGGGGGTGAGACCCAGTACTTC. Its translation is CASSLAGTHGGETQYF.

As DNA, the CDR3 is TGTGCCAGTAGTATAGAGGGTCAGCAGGGAGCCTACCATCAGCCCCAGCATTTT. Its translation is CASSIEGQQGAYHQPQHF. The chain uses TRBV19 and TRBJ1-5, with a possible D match to TRBD1 (5 bases). CDR3 length: 18 amino acids. V shed 0 bases and J shed 5 bases, with 20 bases lying between them. Germline CDR1 and CDR2: LNHDA and SQIVND (reference sequence).

In this sample, this clonotype turned up many times. The chain couples TRBV7-2 to TRBJ2-3; 9 bases match TRBD2. CDR1 and CDR2 from the germline V gene are SGHTA and FQGNSA. This CDR3 is built from 15 residues. V lost 5 bases, J lost 4 bases, and 7 bases stayed unmatched. The CDR3 loop reads CASSVVAGDSDTQYF. For the CDR3, the DNA is TGTGCCAGCAGCGTCGTAGCGGGAGACTCAGATACGCAGTATTTT.

The chain uses TRBV20-1 and TRBJ1-5; D gene ambiguous. Germline values: CDR1 DFQATT, CDR2 SNEGSKA (reference sequence). The ends were cut back, 2 bases at V and 7 bases at J, with 12 bases in the middle. The CDR3 sequence is 13 residues long. CDR3 nucleotide sequence: TGCAGTGCTAGAAAAGACGCGGACCAGCCCCAGCATTTT. This codes for CSARKDADQPQHF.

The chain employs TRBV2 and TRBJ2-7; 9 bases fit TRBD2. CDR3 length: 19 residues. Germline lookup yields CDR1 SNHLY and CDR2 FYNNEI. Germline trimming cut 2 bases from V and 2 bases from J; bases unmatched to any gene: 16. The CDR3 region is CASSERGTLAGRSPYEQYF. The DNA for the CDR3 is TGTGCCAGCAGTGAAAGGGGGACGCTAGCGGGGCGATCCCCCTACGAGCAGTACTTC.

The table lists this clonotype with a few counts. The CDR3 bases are TGTGCCAGCAGTTTCCCTAGTATCCCCTTAGCGGGAGTGGGCTCCTACGAGCAGTACTTC. Translating it yields CASSFPSIPLAGVGSYEQYF. This chain connects TRBV28 to TRBJ2-7; 9 bases map to TRBD2. This CDR3 region has 20 residues. Germline-derived CDR1 and CDR2 are MDHEN and SYDVKM. With V trimmed by 3 bases and J by 0 bases, 18 bases remained unmatched. Variable domain in full (rest from reference TRBV28 and TRBJ2-7): DVKVTQSSRYLVKRTGEKVFLECVQDMDHENMFWYRQDPGLGLRLIYFSYDVKMKEKGDIPEGYSVSREKKERFSLILESASTNQTSMYLCASSFPSIPLAGVGSYEQYFGPGTRLTVT.

This clonotype was seen at least ten times. The chain carries TRBV6-5 and TRBJ1-4; D call uncertain. Germline CDR1 and CDR2: MNHEY and SVGAGI. This CDR3 comprises 15 residues. V was cut by 4 bases and J by 6 bases, with 15 bases left in between. The CDR3 loop reads CASSWSGASHEKLFF. DNA for the CDR3: TGTGCCAGCAGTTGGTCGGGCGCCTCCCATGAAAAACTGTTTTTT.

This clonotype was recorded at least ten times. The chain links TRBV9 to TRBJ2-1, with TRBD2 matching over 7 bases. V shed 3 bases, J shed 0 bases, and the junction held 9 bases outside the gene matches. CDR3 length: 17 residues. The germline V gene encodes CDR1 SGDLS and CDR2 YYNGEE. The CDR3 DNA is TGTGCCAGCAGCGCCGGGACTACCCTCCGCTCCTACAATGAGCAGTTCTTC. This sequence encodes CASSAGTTLRSYNEQFF.

The chain recombines TRBV27 with TRBJ2-7; D remains unclear. The germline CDR1 and CDR2 sequences are MNHEY and SMNVEV (reference sequence). Trimming removed 3 bases at V and 3 bases at J, with 15 bases between. The CDR3 totals 15 residues. This CDR3 reads CASSLVSPHIYEQYF. In DNA, the CDR3 is TGTGCCAGCAGTTTGGTTAGCCCTCATATCTACGAGCAGTACTTC.

This clonotype was picked up many times. The V and J genes are TRBV6-6 and TRBJ2-1, with D possibly TRBD2 on 5 matching bases. Germline assignment: CDR1 MNHNY and CDR2 SVGAGI (reference sequence). The CDR3 loop spans 13 amino acids. The V end lost 6 bases, the J end lost 5 bases, and 11 bases lay between the germline ends. The DNA of the CDR3 is TGTGCCAGCAGAGAACCCGGGGACAATGAGCAGTTCTTC. As protein: CASREPGDNEQFF.

This clonotype appeared many times. V is TRBV19 and J is TRBJ2-4; either TRBD1 or TRBD2 may fit D (5 bases each). Trimming took 1 base from V and 0 from J, leaving 13 bases between them. Looked up from germline, CDR1 is LNHDA and CDR2 is SQIVND (reference sequence). This CDR3 spans 17 amino acids. CDR3 DNA: TGTGCCAGTAGTATAGGGGACGGTTTTTTAGCCAAAAACATTCAGTACTTC. It yields the protein CASSIGDGFLAKNIQYF.